This paragraph covers one T cell receptor beta chain sequence. Its antigen is not known. The source of the sample is a study of blood T cells in healthy people across ages. General study points: Because donor CMV status was unknown, expanded clonotype changes were possibly confounded.

A second PCR of about 7 to 11 cycles used a sample-barcoded 5' primer and a J-beta primer mix. TCRdb reprocessed the 5' RACE reads with MiXCR, giving one entry per CDR3 protein. In the table there are 600,000 to 650,000 distinct CDR3 sequences, roughly 50% of which are singletons. CDR1 WNHNN and CDR2 SYGVQD come from the germline V gene (reference sequence). With V trimmed by 6 bases and J by 4 bases, 6 bases remained unmatched. This CDR3 is 14 amino acids long. Sequenced material: blood. This sequence originates from a man aged 55 to 70 in good health. J is TRBJ1-5 and V is TRBV10-1, with 7 bases aligning to TRBD1. CDR3 nucleotides: TGCGCCAGCAGCCCGGACAGGAGAAATCAGCCCCAGCATTTT. Translation gives CASSPDRRNQPQHF.